The sequence of this TCR beta chain was determined in a study of vaccination and CD4 T cells after COVID-19. Looking at the study overall: Convalescent study patients returned SARS-CoV-2 positive nasal swab PCR results, with 8 to 10 mild cases and one severe. Study results and limitations: Median SARS-CoV-2-reactive clonotypes rose from about 22 to 38, not significantly. Spike mono-reactive clones accounted for 304 of the 307 vaccine-specific clones found in convalescent patients.

Points on this clonotype: The antigen remains undetermined.

CDR3 size: 15 residues. CDR1 is DFQATT and CDR2 is SNEGSKA in the germline V gene (reference sequence). The V end was cut by 1 base, the J end by 5 bases, with 15 bases between. TCRdb called the PCR reads again in MiXCR, with one record for every CDR3 protein. This sample has roughly 22,000 distinct CDR3 sequences; around 57% occur once, and the top ten carry over 0.75%. The chain uses TRBV20-1 and TRBJ2-1; maybe TRBD2 (6 bases). The TCR was taken from a human donor who had recovered from COVID-19. Source: CD4+ T cells from blood, taken before SARS-CoV-2 vaccination. CDR3 region: CSARAEAGGHNEQFF. The CDR3 nucleotides are TGCAGTGCTAGAGCCGAGGCCGGGGGACACAATGAGCAGTTCTTC.